Listed below are T cell receptor beta chains from one sample, sequenced in a study of PD-L1 blockade in urothelial cancer. Only in-frame clones appear in the TCRdb table, and some are missing; sequencing was by immunoSEQ multiplex PCR. The table records under 95,000 clones, about 83% of them present only once. Sequencing was performed on PBMCs, taken around atezolizumab (anti-PD-L1) treatment. These receptors all come from a woman aged 70-85 years with urothelial cancer. CDR3s include the opening cysteine and the closing phenylalanine or tryptophan. The D gene is left open where the match is weak. Clone size, where shown, is once, few, many, or a class for clones that have expanded.

CASSAQENQPQHF | TGCGCCAGCAGCGCACAGGAGAACCAGCCCCAGCATTTT | NA | once | TRBJ1-5 | TRBV4-1
CASSLGGTGGGPGHGYTF | TGTGCCAGCAGCTTAGGGGGGACAGGGGGCGGCCCCGGCCATGGCTACACCTTC | TRBD1 | NA | TRBJ1-2 | TRBV11-2
CTSSQDLSGGTQETQYF | TGCACCAGCAGCCAAGATCTTAGCGGGGGTACCCAAGAGACCCAGTACTTC | NA | NA | TRBJ2-5 | TRBV1
CASGGGAVETQYF | TGTGCCAGTGGCGGGGGGGCCGTCGAGACCCAGTACTTC | TRBD2 | few | TRBJ2-5 | TRBV7-2
CASSASAQETQYF | TGTGCCAGCAGCGCTAGCGCACAAGAGACCCAGTACTTC | NA | NA | TRBJ2-5 | TRBV5-6
CASSALGTSSSYEQYF | TGTGCCAGCAGTGCGCTCGGGACTTCTAGCTCCTACGAGCAGTACTTC | NA | NA | TRBJ2-7 | TRBV28
CATSRAVALVRHEQFF | TGTGCCACCAGCAGAGCGGTTGCCCTCGTCCGCCATGAGCAGTTCTTC | NA | NA | TRBJ2-1 | TRBV15
CASSPTLDNYGYTF | TGTGCCAGCAGCCCTACTCTAGATAACTATGGCTACACCTTC | NA | few | TRBJ1-2 | TRBV14
CAISSGQGGNQPQHF | TGTGCCATCAGCTCAGGACAGGGTGGGAATCAGCCCCAGCATTTT | TRBD1 | NA | TRBJ1-5 | TRBV10-3
CASSHGDRAFSYEQFF | TGTGCCAGCAGCCACGGAGACAGGGCTTTTTCTTACGAGCAGTTCTTC | TRBD1 | NA | TRBJ2-1 | TRBV28
CASSSAGTLGQFF | TGTGCCAGCAGCTCCGCGGGGACCTTGGGGCAGTTCTTC | NA | once | TRBJ2-1 | TRBV7-6
CASSPGLIYEQYF | TGTGCCAGCAGTCCGGGACTTATCTACGAGCAGTACTTC | NA | NA | TRBJ2-7 | TRBV28
CASSLAPGGRPGTGELFF | TGCGCCAGCAGCTTGGCCCCGGGGGGGCGTCCAGGGACCGGGGAGCTGTTTTTT | TRBD2 | NA | TRBJ2-2 | TRBV5-1
CASSEVVPNGYTF | TGTGCCAGCAGTGAGGTAGTTCCCAATGGCTACACCTTC | NA | NA | TRBJ1-2 | TRBV2
CASSVVRDRVLDTEAFF | TGTGCCAGCAGCGTAGTCCGGGACAGGGTGCTCGACACTGAAGCTTTCTTT | TRBD1 | NA | TRBJ1-1 | TRBV9
CASSATGYNEQFF | TGCGCCAGCTCTGCTACAGGGTACAATGAGCAGTTCTTC | NA | NA | TRBJ2-1 | TRBV5-1
CASSDSNPGSAGETQYF | TGTGCCAGCAGCGATTCAAATCCCGGGAGCGCGGGGGAGACCCAGTACTTC | NA | NA | TRBJ2-5 | TRBV28
CASSHQSGQGIYGYTF | TGTGCCAGCAGCCACCAATCGGGACAGGGTATCTATGGCTACACCTTC | TRBD1 | NA | TRBJ1-2 | TRBV14
CASSSSGGSQTQYF | TGTGCCAGCAGCTCTAGCGGGGGTTCCCAGACGCAGTATTTT | TRBD2 | NA | TRBJ2-3 | TRBV7-9
CASSPEALRRNSPLHF | TGTGCCAGCAGCCCCGAGGCACTCCGTCGTAATTCACCCCTCCACTTT | NA | NA | TRBJ1-6 | TRBV7-2
CASSLAAGGTNYGYTF | TGCGCCAGCAGCTTGGCCGCGGGAGGAACCAACTATGGCTACACCTTC | NA | NA | TRBJ1-2 | TRBV5-1
CASSNWDSYEQYF | TGTGCCAGTAGTAATTGGGACAGCTACGAGCAGTACTTC | TRBD1 | NA | TRBJ2-7 | TRBV19
CASRMHGMGNEQFF | TGTGCCAGCAGAATGCACGGGATGGGGAATGAGCAGTTCTTC | NA | NA | TRBJ2-1 | TRBV28
CASSPLRQGAGGTGELFF | TGTGCCAGTAGTCCCCTCCGGCAGGGGGCAGGGGGCACCGGGGAGCTGTTTTTT | TRBD1 | NA | TRBJ2-2 | TRBV19
CASSFTGGVYEQYF | TGTGCCAGCAGCTTTACAGGGGGCGTGTACGAGCAGTACTTC | TRBD1 | NA | TRBJ2-7 | TRBV7-2
CSVRRSGGMNTEAFF | TGCAGCGTCCGAAGATCCGGAGGCATGAACACTGAAGCTTTCTTT | NA | few | TRBJ1-1 | TRBV29-1
CASSVGQGGEKLFF | TGTGCCAGCAGCGTAGGGCAGGGCGGTGAAAAACTGTTTTTT | NA | NA | TRBJ1-4 | TRBV9
CASSQDLRNTEAFF | TGCGCCAGCAGCCAAGATCTTCGGAACACTGAAGCTTTCTTT | NA | once | TRBJ1-1 | TRBV4-3
CASSVGGQADTQYF | TGTGCCAGCAGCGTAGGGGGACAGGCAGATACGCAGTATTTT | TRBD1 | NA | TRBJ2-3 | TRBV9
CATSRGTGIGQPQHF | TGTGCCACCAGCAGAGGGACAGGGATCGGTCAGCCCCAGCATTTT | TRBD1 | NA | TRBJ1-5 | TRBV15
CAWRKGVNTEAFF | TGTGCCTGGAGAAAAGGGGTGAACACTGAAGCTTTCTTT | NA | NA | TRBJ1-1 | TRBV30
CASSRTGTGFEAFF | TGTGCCAGTTCAAGAACCGGGACAGGCTTCGAAGCTTTCTTT | TRBD1 | NA | TRBJ1-1 | TRBV19
CASSEGLRSLNTEAFF | TGTGCCAGCAGTGAAGGTTTGCGGAGCCTGAACACTGAAGCTTTCTTT | NA | few | TRBJ1-1 | TRBV6-1
CSVVLAGLNTGELFF | TGCAGCGTTGTCTTGGCAGGCCTGAACACCGGGGAGCTGTTTTTT | NA | NA | TRBJ2-2 | TRBV29-1
CATSDGYRVVGEETQYF | TGTGCCACCAGTGACGGTTACCGGGTCGTTGGTGAAGAGACCCAGTACTTC | NA | NA | TRBJ2-5 | TRBV15
CASRKGAVLTGQYGYTF | TGTGCCAGCAGAAAAGGGGCGGTTTTGACAGGGCAATATGGCTACACCTTC | TRBD1 | NA | TRBJ1-2 | TRBV5-6
CAWRNRGTNEKLFF | TGTGCCTGGCGAAACAGGGGGACTAATGAAAAACTGTTTTTT | TRBD1 | NA | TRBJ1-4 | TRBV30
CAWSVTGRYTF | TGTGCCTGGAGTGTAACAGGACGCTACACCTTC | NA | NA | TRBJ1-2 | TRBV30
CASSVVGATDTQYF | TGTGCCAGCAGCGTAGTGGGCGCGACAGATACGCAGTATTTT | NA | NA | TRBJ2-3 | TRBV9
CASSLTGWDEKLFF | TGCGCCAGCAGCTTGACAGGGTGGGATGAAAAACTGTTTTTT | NA | NA | TRBJ1-4 | TRBV5-1
CASTRTQSSTDTQYF | TGTGCCAGCACCAGAACCCAGTCTAGCACAGATACGCAGTATTTT | NA | few | TRBJ2-3 | TRBV6-1
CASSQDPGVNTEAFF | TGCGCCAGCAGCCAAGATCCAGGGGTGAACACTGAAGCTTTCTTT | NA | NA | TRBJ1-1 | TRBV4-1